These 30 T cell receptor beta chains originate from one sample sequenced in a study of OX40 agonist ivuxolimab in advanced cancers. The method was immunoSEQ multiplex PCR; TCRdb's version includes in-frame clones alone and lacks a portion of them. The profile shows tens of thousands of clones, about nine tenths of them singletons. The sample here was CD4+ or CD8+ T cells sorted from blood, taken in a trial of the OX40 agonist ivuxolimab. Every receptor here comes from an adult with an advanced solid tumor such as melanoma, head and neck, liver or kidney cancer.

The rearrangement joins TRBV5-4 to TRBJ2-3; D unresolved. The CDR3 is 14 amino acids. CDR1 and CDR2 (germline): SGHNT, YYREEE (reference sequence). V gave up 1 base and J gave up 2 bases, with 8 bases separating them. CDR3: CASSLKRPTDTQYF. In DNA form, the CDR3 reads TGTGCCAGCAGCTTGAAACGGCCCACAGATACGCAGTATTTT.

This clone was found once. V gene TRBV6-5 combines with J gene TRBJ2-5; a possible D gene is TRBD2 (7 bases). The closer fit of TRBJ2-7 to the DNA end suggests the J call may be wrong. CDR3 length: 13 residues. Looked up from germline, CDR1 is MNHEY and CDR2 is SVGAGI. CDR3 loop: CATALGGLNEQYF. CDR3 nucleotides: TGTGCCACAGCGTTGGGGGGGCTCAACGAGCAGTACTTC.

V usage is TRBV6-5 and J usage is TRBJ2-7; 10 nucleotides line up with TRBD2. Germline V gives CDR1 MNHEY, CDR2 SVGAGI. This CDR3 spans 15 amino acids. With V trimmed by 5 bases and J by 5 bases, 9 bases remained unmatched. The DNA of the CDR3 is TGTGCCAGCAGTAGAGCGGGGGGGCTTTTCAACGAGCAGTACTTC. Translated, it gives CASSRAGGLFNEQYF.

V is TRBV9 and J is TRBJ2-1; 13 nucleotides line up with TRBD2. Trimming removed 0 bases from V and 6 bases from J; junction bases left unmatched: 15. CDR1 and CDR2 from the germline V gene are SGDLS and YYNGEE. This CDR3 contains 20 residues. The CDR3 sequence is CASSVVGLAGVGGYINEQFF. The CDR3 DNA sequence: TGTGCCAGCAGCGTAGTCGGACTAGCGGGAGTCGGGGGGTACATCAATGAGCAGTTCTTC.

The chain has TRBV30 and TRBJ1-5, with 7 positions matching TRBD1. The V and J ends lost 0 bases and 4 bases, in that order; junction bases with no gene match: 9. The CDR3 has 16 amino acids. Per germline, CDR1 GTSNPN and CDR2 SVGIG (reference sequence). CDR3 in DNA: TGTGCCTGGAGTGTGCCCAGGACAGGCCGAAATCAGCCCCAGCATTTT. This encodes CAWSVPRTGRNQPQHF.

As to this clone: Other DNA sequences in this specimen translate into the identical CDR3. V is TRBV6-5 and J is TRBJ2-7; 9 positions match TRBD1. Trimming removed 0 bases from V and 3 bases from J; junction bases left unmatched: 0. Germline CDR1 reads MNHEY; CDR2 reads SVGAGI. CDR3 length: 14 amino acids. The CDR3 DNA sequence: TGTGCCAGCAGTTACTCGGACAGGGGCTACGAGCAGTACTTC. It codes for CASSYSDRGYEQYF.

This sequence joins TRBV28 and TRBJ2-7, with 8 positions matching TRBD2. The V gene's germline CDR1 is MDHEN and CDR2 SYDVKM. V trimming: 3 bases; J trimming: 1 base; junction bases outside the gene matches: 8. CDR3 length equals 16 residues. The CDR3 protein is CASSFSLAGLSYEQYF. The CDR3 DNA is TGTGCCAGCAGTTTCTCCCTAGCGGGCCTTTCCTACGAGCAGTACTTC.

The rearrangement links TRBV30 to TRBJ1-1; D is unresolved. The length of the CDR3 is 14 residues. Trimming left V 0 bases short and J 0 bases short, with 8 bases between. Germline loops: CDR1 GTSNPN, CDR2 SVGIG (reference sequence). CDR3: CAWSVRRMNTEAFF. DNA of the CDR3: TGTGCCTGGAGTGTCAGGCGGATGAACACTGAAGCTTTCTTT.

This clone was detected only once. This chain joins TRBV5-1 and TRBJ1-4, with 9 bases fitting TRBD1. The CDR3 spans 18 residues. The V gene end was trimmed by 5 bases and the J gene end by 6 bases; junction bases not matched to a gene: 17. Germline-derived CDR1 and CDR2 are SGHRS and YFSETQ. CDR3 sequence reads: CASSFTGGLERSYEKLFF. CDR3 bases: TGCGCCAGCAGTTTTACAGGGGGCTTGGAGAGATCGTATGAAAAACTGTTTTTT. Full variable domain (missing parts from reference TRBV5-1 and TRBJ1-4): KAGVTQTPRYLIKTRGQQVTLSCSPISGHRSVSWYQQTPGQGLQFLFEYFSETQRNKGNFPGRFSGRQFSNSRSEMNVSTLELGDSALYLCASSFTGGLERSYEKLFFGSGTQLSVL.

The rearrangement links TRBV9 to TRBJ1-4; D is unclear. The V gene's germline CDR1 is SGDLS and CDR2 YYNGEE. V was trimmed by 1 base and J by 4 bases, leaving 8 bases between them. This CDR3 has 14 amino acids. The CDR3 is CASSVQPSNEKLFF. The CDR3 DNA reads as TGTGCCAGCAGCGTACAACCCAGTAATGAAAAACTGTTTTTT.

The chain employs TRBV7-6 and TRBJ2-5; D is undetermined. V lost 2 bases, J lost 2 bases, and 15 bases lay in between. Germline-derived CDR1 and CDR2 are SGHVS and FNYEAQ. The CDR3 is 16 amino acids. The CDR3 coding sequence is TGTGCCAGCAGCTTACCTAGTCCGACTTTTCAAGAGACCCAGTACTTC. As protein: CASSLPSPTFQETQYF.

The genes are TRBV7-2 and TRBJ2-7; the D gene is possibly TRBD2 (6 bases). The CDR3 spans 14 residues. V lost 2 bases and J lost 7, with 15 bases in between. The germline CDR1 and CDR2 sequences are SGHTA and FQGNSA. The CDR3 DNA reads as TGTGCCAGCAGCTTAAGGAGCCCGGGGGAAGAGCAGTACTTC. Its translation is CASSLRSPGEEQYF. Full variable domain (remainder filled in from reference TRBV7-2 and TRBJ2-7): GAGVSQSPSNKVTEKGKDVELRCDPISGHTALYWYRQSLGQGLEFLIYFQGNSAPDKSGLPSDRFSAERTGGSVSTLTIQRTQQEDSAVYLCASSLRSPGEEQYFGPGTRLTVT.

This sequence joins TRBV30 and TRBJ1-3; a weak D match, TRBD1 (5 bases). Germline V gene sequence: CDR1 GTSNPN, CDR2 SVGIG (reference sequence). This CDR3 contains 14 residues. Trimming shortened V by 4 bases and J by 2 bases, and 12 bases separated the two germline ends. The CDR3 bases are TGTGCCTGGACACACCAGGGCGCTGGAAACACCATATATTTT. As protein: CAWTHQGAGNTIYF.

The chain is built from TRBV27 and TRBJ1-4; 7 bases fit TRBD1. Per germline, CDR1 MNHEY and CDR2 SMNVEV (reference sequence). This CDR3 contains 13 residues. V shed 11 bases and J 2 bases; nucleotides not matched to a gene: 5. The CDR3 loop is CARPGQTNEKLFF. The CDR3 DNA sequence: TGTGCCCGCCCGGGACAGACTAATGAAAAACTGTTTTTT.

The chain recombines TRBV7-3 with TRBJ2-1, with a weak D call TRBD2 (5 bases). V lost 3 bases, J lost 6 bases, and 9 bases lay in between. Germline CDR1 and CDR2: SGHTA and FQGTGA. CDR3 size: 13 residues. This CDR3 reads CASSFGRANEQFF. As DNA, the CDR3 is TGTGCCAGCAGCTTTGGGAGAGCCAATGAGCAGTTCTTC.

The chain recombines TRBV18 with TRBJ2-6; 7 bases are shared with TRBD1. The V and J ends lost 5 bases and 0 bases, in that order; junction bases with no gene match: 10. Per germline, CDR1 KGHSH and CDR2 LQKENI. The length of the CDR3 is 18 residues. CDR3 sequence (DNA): TGTGCCAGCTCAGAGTCCGGGACAGCATACTCTGGGGCCAACGTCCTGACTTTC. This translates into CASSESGTAYSGANVLTF.

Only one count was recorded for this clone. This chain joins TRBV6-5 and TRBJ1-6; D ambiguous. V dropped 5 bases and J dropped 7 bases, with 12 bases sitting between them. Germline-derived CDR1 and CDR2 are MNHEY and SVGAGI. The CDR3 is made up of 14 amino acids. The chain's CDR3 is CASSPRVLNSPLHF. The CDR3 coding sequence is TGTGCCAGCAGTCCTAGGGTTCTCAATTCACCCCTCCACTTT.

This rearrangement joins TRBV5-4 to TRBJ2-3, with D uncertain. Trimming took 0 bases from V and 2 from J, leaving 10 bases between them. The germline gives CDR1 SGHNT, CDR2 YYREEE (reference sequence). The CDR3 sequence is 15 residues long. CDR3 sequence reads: CASSLEGANTDTQYF. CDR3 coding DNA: TGTGCCAGCAGCTTGGAGGGCGCGAACACAGATACGCAGTATTTT.

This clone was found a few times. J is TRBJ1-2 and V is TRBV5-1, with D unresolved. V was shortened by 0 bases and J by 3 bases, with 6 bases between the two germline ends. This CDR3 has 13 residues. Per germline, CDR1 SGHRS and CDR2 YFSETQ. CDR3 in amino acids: CASSLDGDYGYTF. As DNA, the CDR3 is TGCGCCAGCAGCTTGGACGGGGACTATGGCTACACCTTC.

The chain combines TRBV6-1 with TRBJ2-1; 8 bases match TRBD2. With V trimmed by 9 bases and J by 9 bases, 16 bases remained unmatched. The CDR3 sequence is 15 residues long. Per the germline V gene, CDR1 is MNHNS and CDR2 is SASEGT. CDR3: CASKWLLDSGAEQFF. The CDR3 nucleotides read TGTGCCAGTAAGTGGCTGTTGGATAGCGGGGCTGAGCAGTTCTTC.

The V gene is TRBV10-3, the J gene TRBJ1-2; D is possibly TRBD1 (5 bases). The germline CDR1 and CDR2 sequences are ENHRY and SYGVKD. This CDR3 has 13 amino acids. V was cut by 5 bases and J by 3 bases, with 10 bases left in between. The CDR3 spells CAISLGGDYGYTF. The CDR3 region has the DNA TGTGCCATCAGTCTTGGGGGGGACTATGGCTACACCTTC.

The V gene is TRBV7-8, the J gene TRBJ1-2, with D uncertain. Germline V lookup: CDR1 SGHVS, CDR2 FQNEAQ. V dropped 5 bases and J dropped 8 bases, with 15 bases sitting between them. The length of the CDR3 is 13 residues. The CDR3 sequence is CASSPVRGIGYTF. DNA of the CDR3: TGTGCCAGCAGCCCCGTTCGGGGTATCGGCTACACCTTC.

The CDR3 DNA reads TGTGCCAGCAGTTTCCACCAGGGAGGCGCCAATCAGCCCCAGCATTTT. Translated, it gives CASSFHQGGANQPQHF. This rearrangement joins TRBV2 to TRBJ1-5; tentatively, D is TRBD1 (5 bases). CDR1 SNHLY and CDR2 FYNNEI come from the germline V gene. With 5 bases removed from V and 3 bases from J, the gap between germline ends came to 17 bases. This CDR3 spans 16 amino acids.

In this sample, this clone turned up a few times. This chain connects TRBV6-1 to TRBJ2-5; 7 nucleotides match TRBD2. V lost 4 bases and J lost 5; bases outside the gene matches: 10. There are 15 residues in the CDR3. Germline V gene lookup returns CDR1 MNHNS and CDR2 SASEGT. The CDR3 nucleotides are TGTGCCAGCAGTGGACAGCGGGAACCCGCGGAGACCCAGTACTTC. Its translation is CASSGQREPAETQYF.

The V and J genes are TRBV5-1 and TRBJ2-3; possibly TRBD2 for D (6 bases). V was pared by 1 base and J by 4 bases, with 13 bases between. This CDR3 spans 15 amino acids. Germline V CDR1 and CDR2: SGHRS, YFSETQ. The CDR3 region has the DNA TGCGCCAGCAGCTTGAGCGGGCGAAAACCAGATACGCAGTATTTT. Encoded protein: CASSLSGRKPDTQYF.

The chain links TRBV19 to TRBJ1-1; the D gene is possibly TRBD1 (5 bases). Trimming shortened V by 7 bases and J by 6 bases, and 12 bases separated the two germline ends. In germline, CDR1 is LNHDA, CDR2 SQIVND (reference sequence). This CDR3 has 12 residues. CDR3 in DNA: TGTGCCAGTAATCGAGGGGCCGCTGAAGCTTTCTTT. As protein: CASNRGAAEAFF.

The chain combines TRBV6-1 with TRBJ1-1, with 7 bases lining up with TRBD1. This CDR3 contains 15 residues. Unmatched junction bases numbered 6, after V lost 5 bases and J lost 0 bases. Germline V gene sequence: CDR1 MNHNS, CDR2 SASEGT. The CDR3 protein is CASSPQGTVNTEAFF. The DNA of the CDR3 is TGTGCCAGCAGTCCCCAAGGGACAGTGAACACTGAAGCTTTCTTT.

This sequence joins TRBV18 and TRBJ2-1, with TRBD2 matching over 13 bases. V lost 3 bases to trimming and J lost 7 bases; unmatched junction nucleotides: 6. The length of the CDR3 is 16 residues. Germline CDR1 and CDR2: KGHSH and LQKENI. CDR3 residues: CASSPDGLAGANEQFF. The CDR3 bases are TGTGCCAGCTCACCGGACGGACTAGCGGGAGCGAATGAGCAGTTCTTC.

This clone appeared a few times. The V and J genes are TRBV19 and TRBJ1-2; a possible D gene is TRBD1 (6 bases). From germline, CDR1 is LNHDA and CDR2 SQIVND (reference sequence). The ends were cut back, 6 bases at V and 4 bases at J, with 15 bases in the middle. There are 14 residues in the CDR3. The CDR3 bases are TGTGCCAGTAGCCAGGGGCCAGGCGGCTATGGCTACACCTTC. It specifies CASSQGPGGYGYTF.

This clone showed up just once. The CDR3 nucleotides read TGTGCCAGTAGTCAACGGGCAGATAGCAATCAGCCCCAGCATTTT. Translating it yields CASSQRADSNQPQHF. The J gene is TRBJ1-5, the V gene TRBV19, with D hard to call. The germline V and J ends were trimmed by 5 bases and 0 bases, with 11 bases remaining between them. The CDR3 covers 15 residues. The germline V gene encodes CDR1 LNHDA and CDR2 SQIVND (reference sequence).